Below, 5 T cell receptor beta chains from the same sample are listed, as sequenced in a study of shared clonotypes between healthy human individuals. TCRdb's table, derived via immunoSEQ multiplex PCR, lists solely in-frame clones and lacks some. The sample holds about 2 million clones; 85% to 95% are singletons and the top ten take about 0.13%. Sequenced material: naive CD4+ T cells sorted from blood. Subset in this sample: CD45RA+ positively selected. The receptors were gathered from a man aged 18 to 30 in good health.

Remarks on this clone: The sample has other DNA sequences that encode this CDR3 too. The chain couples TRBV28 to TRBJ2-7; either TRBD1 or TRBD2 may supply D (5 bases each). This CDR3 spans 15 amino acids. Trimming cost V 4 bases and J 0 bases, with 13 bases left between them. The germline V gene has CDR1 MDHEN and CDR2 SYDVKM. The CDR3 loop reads CASSSSGTGSYEQYF. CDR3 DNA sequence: TGTGCCAGCAGTTCGTCCGGGACCGGCTCCTACGAGCAGTACTTC.

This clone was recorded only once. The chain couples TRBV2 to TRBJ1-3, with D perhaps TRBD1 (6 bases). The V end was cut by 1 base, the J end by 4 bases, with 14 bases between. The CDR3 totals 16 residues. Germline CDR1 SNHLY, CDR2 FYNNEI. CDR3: CASSEGGQGKGNTIYF. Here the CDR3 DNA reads TGTGCCAGCAGTGAAGGAGGCCAGGGGAAGGGAAACACCATATATTTT.

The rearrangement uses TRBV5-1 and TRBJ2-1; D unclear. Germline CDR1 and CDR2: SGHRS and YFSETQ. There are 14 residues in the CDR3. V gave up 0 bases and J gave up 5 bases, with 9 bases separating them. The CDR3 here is CASSLVSSNNEQFF. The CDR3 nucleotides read TGCGCCAGCAGCTTGGTTAGTAGCAACAATGAGCAGTTCTTC.

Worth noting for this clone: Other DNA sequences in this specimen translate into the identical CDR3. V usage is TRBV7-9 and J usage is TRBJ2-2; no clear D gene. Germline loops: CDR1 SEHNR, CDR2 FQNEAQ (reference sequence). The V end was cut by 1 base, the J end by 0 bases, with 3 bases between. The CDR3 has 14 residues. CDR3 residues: CASSLVPNTGELFF. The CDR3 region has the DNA TGTGCCAGCAGCTTAGTCCCGAACACCGGGGAGCTGTTTTTT.

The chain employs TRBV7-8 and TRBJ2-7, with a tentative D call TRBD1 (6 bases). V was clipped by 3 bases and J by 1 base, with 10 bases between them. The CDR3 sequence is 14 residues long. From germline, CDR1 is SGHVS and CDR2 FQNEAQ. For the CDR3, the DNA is TGTGCCAGCAGCTTGGGGGCGATTTCCTACGAGCAGTACTTC. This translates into CASSLGAISYEQYF.